Sequencing of this TCR beta chain was carried out in a study of T cell changes during pregnancy in multiple sclerosis. This table comes from immunoSEQ multiplex PCR, and its TCRdb copy is limited to in-frame clones, with some not included. Among some 40,000 clones listed, roughly nine tenths were seen once. The CDR3 runs to 14 residues. In germline, CDR1 is MNHEY, CDR2 SMNVEV (reference sequence). Trimming took off 2 bases at V and 8 bases at J, with 13 bases between the two ends. The rearrangement uses TRBV27 and TRBJ2-1; D may be TRBD1 (5 bases). This clonotype was obtained from a female donor with multiple sclerosis, enrolled in a pregnancy study. The material sequenced was CD4+ T cells from peripheral blood mononuclear cells, taken in the third trimester of pregnancy. The CDR3 loop reads CASSLIQGLDEQFF. The CDR3 nucleotides are TGTGCCAGCAGTTTAATCCAGGGCCTCGATGAGCAGTTCTTC.